The 7 T cell receptor beta chains given below trace back to one sample, sequenced in a study of blood T cells in healthy people across ages. Primed by a sample-barcoded 5' primer and a J-beta primer mix, a second PCR proceeded for 7 to 11 cycles. TCRdb re-analysed the 5' RACE reads in MiXCR, keeping a single row per CDR3 protein. Here the sample spans 500,000 to 600,000 distinct CDR3 sequences, 25% to 30% being singletons. The sample was blood. All receptors derive from a woman aged 70-85 years in good health.

The V call is TRBV12-3 or TRBV12-4, the J call TRBJ1-1; D not certain. Trimming took 3 bases from V and 0 from J, leaving 5 bases between them. This CDR3 comprises 13 residues. In DNA, the CDR3 is TGTGCCAGCAGTTTTTTGGTGAACACTGAAGCTTTCTTT. Translating gives CASSFLVNTEAFF.

This clonotype was counted only a few times. J is TRBJ2-5 and V is TRBV6-2 or TRBV6-3, with D maybe TRBD1 (5 bases). The tail of the sequence fits TRBJ2-7 better, so the J call may be wrong. The CDR3 sequence is 12 residues long. Germline V CDR1 and CDR2: MNHEY, SVGEGT. The CDR3 DNA is TGTGCCAGCAGTCCAGGGTTCGGCGAGCAGTACTTC. Its translation: CASSPGFGEQYF.

The chain has TRBV15 and TRBJ1-3, with 8 bases aligning to TRBD1. V was clipped by 9 bases and J by 2 bases; unmatched bases: 6. The CDR3 consists of 14 residues. CDR1 and CDR2 from the germline V gene are LNHNV and YYDKDF (reference sequence). The CDR3 bases are TGTGCCACATCGGACAGGGAGACTGGAAACACCATATATTTT. Translation gives CATSDRETGNTIYF.

The chain combines TRBV5-1 with TRBJ2-6; D gene unclear. The CDR3 is made up of 14 amino acids. The germline V gene encodes CDR1 SGHRS and CDR2 YFSETQ. V dropped 5 bases and J dropped 2 bases, with 8 bases sitting between them. The CDR3 DNA sequence: TGCGCCAGCAGTCCGGAGACTGGGGCCAACGTCCTGACTTTC. This translates into CASSPETGANVLTF.

This sequence joins TRBV12-3 or TRBV12-4 and TRBJ1-6; D is possibly TRBD1 (6 bases). The CDR3 length is 16 residues. Trimming removed 6 bases from V and 7 bases from J, with 19 bases in between. The CDR3 DNA sequence: TGTGCCAGCAGCCCACCGAGACAGGCTTTGAATTCACCCCTCCACTTT. Amino acid sequence: CASSPPRQALNSPLHF.

This clonotype has more than one count but fewer than ten. V and J are TRBV6-2 or TRBV6-3 and TRBJ2-1, with 8 bases identical to TRBD1. Trimming removed 4 bases from V and 3 bases from J; junction bases left unmatched: 5. This CDR3 contains 15 residues. CDR1 is MNHEY and CDR2 is SVGEGT in the germline V gene. This chain's CDR3 is CASSSQDRVYNEQFF. CDR3 nucleotides: TGTGCCAGCAGTTCTCAGGACAGGGTCTACAATGAGCAGTTCTTC.

In DNA, the CDR3 is TGCAGCGCCGGGACTAGCGGATACTTTTACACAGATACGCAGTATTTT. Protein sequence: CSAGTSGYFYTDTQYF. The J gene is TRBJ2-3, the V gene TRBV20-1, with 11 bases aligning to TRBD2. The germline gives CDR1 DFQATT, CDR2 SNEGSKA (reference sequence). CDR3 length: 16 residues.